This T cell receptor beta chain was obtained from a study of early T cells in non-severe SARS-CoV-2 infection. Turning to the study itself: The study sequenced bulk RNA from unsorted whole blood, with chains unpaired.

About this clonotype: Its antigen is not known.

Study-wide results and caveats: Matches to VDJdb favored anti-spike CD8 responses and missed private and CD4 specificities.

cDNA molecules, individually, were tagged with unique molecular identifiers. TCRdb used MiXCR to reprocess the 5' RACE reads, holding one entry per CDR3 protein. The sample includes 25,000 to 30,000 distinct CDR3 sequences, 5.5% to 7.5% seen only once; the top ten take 34%. V trimming: 4 bases; J trimming: 0 bases; junction bases outside the gene matches: 7. Germline V lookup: CDR1 SGHVS, CDR2 FQNEAQ. This CDR3 contains 18 residues. Material: whole blood, obtained at baseline. This chain joins TRBV7-8 and TRBJ2-6; 9 bases agree with TRBD1. This TCR was recovered from an adult who was a healthcare worker with PCR-confirmed SARS-CoV-2 infection or an uninfected control (not recorded which). CDR3 in DNA: TGTGCCAGCAGCTACCGGGACAGGGCACTCTCTGGGGCCAACGTCCTGACTTTC. Its translation is CASSYRDRALSGANVLTF.